Shown below are 27 T cell receptor beta chains from a single sample sequenced in a study of cytomegalovirus exposure and HLA in healthy donors. PCR amplification relied on 60 Vbeta primers (plus 13 Jbeta primers). TCRdb's table, derived via immunoSEQ multiplex PCR, lists solely in-frame clones and lacks some. The sample shows 120,000 or so clones, around 69% of them seen only once. Material for sequencing was PBMCs. The receptors were sampled from a woman between 40 and 50 years old in good health and CMV-seropositive.

The CDR3 DNA reads as TGTGCCAGCAGTGAAACGGGAGGTGGGAAACTGTTTTTT. Amino acids: CASSETGGGKLFF. The gene calls are TRBV25-1 and TRBJ1-4, with no clear D. The germline V gene encodes CDR1 MGHDK and CDR2 SYGVNS. The V gene lost 2 bases and the J gene lost 11 bases, with 12 bases spanning the gap. The CDR3 is made up of 13 amino acids.

The genes are TRBV11-2 and TRBJ1-4; 7 nucleotides line up with TRBD1. In germline, CDR1 is SGHAT, CDR2 FQNNGV. This CDR3 has 15 residues. The J segment lost 7 bases and the V segment lost 5 bases, leaving 10 bases of the junction unmatched. CDR3 nucleotide sequence: TGTGCCAGCAGCCCCAGGGGGACCCGAAGTGAAAAACTGTTTTTT. Translation gives CASSPRGTRSEKLFF.

This clone showed up just once. The V and J genes are TRBV7-6 and TRBJ2-3; D unclear. Per the germline V gene, CDR1 is SGHVS and CDR2 is FNYEAQ. Trimming stripped 4 bases from V and 11 bases from J, with 13 bases between. This CDR3 has 12 residues. In DNA form, the CDR3 reads TGTGCCAGCAGCTCGGCTTCAGAGGTGCAGTATTTT. Its translation: CASSSASEVQYF.

This chain connects TRBV7-9 to TRBJ1-2; TRBD1 agrees at 8 bases. The CDR3 runs 16 residues. V shed 4 bases, J shed 7 bases, and the junction held 14 bases outside the gene matches. The V gene's germline CDR1 is SEHNR and CDR2 FQNEAQ (reference sequence). The DNA for the CDR3 is TGTGCCAGCAGCTCAAAAACCTGGACAGGGACGGTTGGCTACACCTTC. Protein: CASSSKTWTGTVGYTF.

The gene calls are TRBV6-5 and TRBJ1-2; D is undetermined. Deletions cut 6 bases from V and 4 bases from J, with 18 bases between. This CDR3 has 15 residues. Germline V gene data show CDR1 as MNHEY and CDR2 as SVGAGI. DNA of the CDR3: TGTGCCAGCAGGGGGAGACCGCCGGGGAGCTATGGCTACACCTTC. Its protein product is CASRGRPPGSYGYTF.

The chain combines TRBV5-1 with TRBJ2-1; 14 nucleotides agree with TRBD2. The CDR3 is made up of 15 amino acids. Germline V gene lookup returns CDR1 SGHRS and CDR2 YFSETQ. V was pared by 6 bases and J by 9 bases, with 8 bases of the junction left unmatched. The CDR3 loop reads CASTLTSGRAGEQFF. Here the CDR3 DNA reads TGCGCCAGCACCCTGACTAGCGGGAGGGCCGGTGAGCAGTTCTTC.

This chain joins TRBV13 and TRBJ2-1; D remains ambiguous. This CDR3 spans 17 amino acids. CDR1 is PRHDT, CDR2 FYEKMQ, per germline (reference sequence). V lost 1 base and J lost 0, with 13 bases in between. The CDR3 here is CASSLALALSSYNEQFF. The CDR3 DNA reads as TGTGCCAGCAGCTTAGCGTTAGCACTGAGCTCCTACAATGAGCAGTTCTTC.

CDR3 coding DNA: TGTGCCAGCGGGAGTGGACTAGCGGGCCACAATGAGCAGTTCTTC. Amino acids: CASGSGLAGHNEQFF. The J gene is TRBJ2-1, the V gene TRBV7-3, with TRBD2 matching over 11 bases. There are 15 residues in the CDR3. CDR1 SGHTA and CDR2 FQGTGA come from the germline V gene. V dropped 8 bases and J dropped 5; count of bases not matched to a gene: 8.

CDR3 sequence reads: CASSLRETSTGETQYF. The CDR3 region has the DNA TGTGCCAGCAGCTTAAGGGAGACATCCACGGGAGAGACCCAGTACTTC. The V and J genes are TRBV7-2 and TRBJ2-5; tentative D call: TRBD2 (5 bases). V gave up 2 bases and J gave up 4 bases, with 17 bases separating them. In germline, CDR1 is SGHTA, CDR2 FQGNSA. CDR3 size: 16 residues.

The chain joins TRBV6-6 to TRBJ1-3; the D gene is possibly TRBD1 (6 bases). The CDR3 contains 13 residues. CDR1 MNHNY and CDR2 SVGAGI come from the germline V gene (reference sequence). V shed 7 bases and J shed 4 bases, with 11 bases lying between them. The DNA for the CDR3 is TGTGCCAGCAAAACAGGGTCCGGAAACACCATATATTTT. Protein sequence: CASKTGSGNTIYF.

The chain carries TRBV19 and TRBJ1-3, with a possible D match to TRBD1 (6 bases). The V end was cut by 6 bases, the J end by 4 bases, with 13 bases between. The CDR3 runs to 14 residues. The germline gives CDR1 LNHDA, CDR2 SQIVND (reference sequence). The CDR3 here is CASRLGHLGNTIYF. For the CDR3, the DNA is TGTGCCAGTAGATTGGGACACCTAGGAAACACCATATATTTT.

This chain joins TRBV19 and TRBJ2-1; TRBD2 matches 8 bases. V lost 5 bases and J lost 0; bases outside the gene matches: 9. Germline assignment: CDR1 LNHDA and CDR2 SQIVND (reference sequence). CDR3 size: 17 residues. The CDR3 DNA reads as TGTGCCAGTAGTCCCGGGTTTAGCGGGGACTCCTACAATGAGCAGTTCTTC. This codes for CASSPGFSGDSYNEQFF.

The chain employs TRBV6-1 and TRBJ1-5; possibly TRBD1 for D (5 bases). This CDR3 region has 13 residues. In germline, CDR1 is MNHNS, CDR2 SASEGT. Trimming pared 5 bases from V and 5 bases from J, leaving 10 bases between. CDR3: CASSLDIYQPQHF. In DNA form, the CDR3 reads TGTGCCAGCAGTCTGGACATTTATCAGCCCCAGCATTTT.

This chain links TRBV5-1 with TRBJ1-1; D ambiguous. CDR1 SGHRS and CDR2 YFSETQ come from the germline V gene. V was clipped by 5 bases and J by 6 bases, with 11 bases between them. This CDR3 has 12 amino acids. Written as DNA, the CDR3 is TGCGCCAGCAGACTTTCACCCGCTGAAGCTTTCTTT. Translated: CASRLSPAEAFF.

The chain combines TRBV9 with TRBJ2-3; TRBD1 matches 8 bases. There are 17 residues in the CDR3. Germline values: CDR1 SGDLS, CDR2 YYNGEE. Unmatched junction bases numbered 10, after V lost 3 bases and J lost 1 base. CDR3 in DNA: TGTGCCAGCAGCGAGGGGGAAACAGGGGGTCGCACAGATACGCAGTATTTT. Protein sequence: CASSEGETGGRTDTQYF.

The chain carries TRBV4-2 and TRBJ1-1; D possibly corresponds to TRBD1 (5 bases). Trimming removed 1 base from V and 4 bases from J, with 16 bases in between. The CDR3 contains 16 residues. CDR1 is LGHNA and CDR2 is YNFKEQ in the germline V gene. This CDR3 reads CASSQGTSGRSTEAFF. CDR3 DNA: TGTGCCAGCAGCCAAGGTACCTCAGGGCGCAGCACTGAAGCTTTCTTT.

About this clone itself: One end of the junction is discordant with germline, which a read error may explain. The rearrangement joins TRBV7-7 to TRBJ2-1; TRBD2 matches at 14 bases. CDR1 is SSHAT, CDR2 FNYEAQ, per germline (reference sequence). CDR3 length: 16 amino acids. The CDR3 protein is CASSSRLAGGRDEQFF. CDR3 in DNA: TGTGCTAGCAGCTCCCGACTAGCGGGAGGGCGGGATGAGCAGTTCTTC.

The chain employs TRBV30 and TRBJ1-5, with D unclear. CDR1 is GTSNPN and CDR2 is SVGIG in the germline V gene (reference sequence). The CDR3 runs 13 residues. V lost 0 bases, J lost 5 bases, and 8 bases lay in between. CDR3 amino acids: CAWSVQPDQPQHF. In DNA, the CDR3 is TGTGCCTGGAGTGTACAACCTGATCAGCCCCAGCATTTT.

This rearrangement joins TRBV5-1 to TRBJ2-7; D possibly corresponds to TRBD1 (5 bases). Germline V gene data show CDR1 as SGHRS and CDR2 as YFSETQ. Trimming shortened V by 0 bases and J by 0 bases, and 7 bases separated the two germline ends. The CDR3 consists of 14 residues. This chain's CDR3 is CASSLGQLSYEQYF. The DNA for the CDR3 is TGCGCCAGCAGCTTGGGACAGCTCTCCTACGAGCAGTACTTC. Full variable domain (rest looked up from reference TRBV5-1 and TRBJ2-7): KAGVTQTPRYLIKTRGQQVTLSCSPISGHRSVSWYQQTPGQGLQFLFEYFSETQRNKGNFPGRFSGRQFSNSRSEMNVSTLELGDSALYLCASSLGQLSYEQYFGPGTRLTVT.

A few counts support this clone. The rearrangement links TRBV10-3 to TRBJ1-1; TRBD1 aligns across 8 bases. J was trimmed by 7 bases and V by 6 bases; bases with no gene match: 4. CDR3 length: 12 residues. Germline V gives CDR1 ENHRY, CDR2 SYGVKD. CDR3 loop: CAIRPDRGEAFF. As DNA, the CDR3 is TGTGCCATCAGGCCCGACAGGGGTGAAGCTTTCTTT.

The chain couples TRBV7-3 to TRBJ2-2, with a tentative D call TRBD2 (6 bases). V was trimmed by 2 bases and J by 9 bases, leaving 7 bases between them. Germline-derived CDR1 and CDR2 are SGHTA and FQGTGA. The CDR3 has 12 amino acids. This CDR3 reads CASSLGGRELFF. The CDR3 DNA reads as TGTGCCAGCAGCTTAGGAGGGAGGGAGCTGTTTTTT.

This clone was seen at least ten times. This chain connects TRBV10-3 to TRBJ2-2; TRBD1 agrees at 9 bases. The length of the CDR3 is 17 residues. V trimming: 6 bases; J trimming: 3 bases; junction bases outside the gene matches: 11. Germline assignment: CDR1 ENHRY and CDR2 SYGVKD. The CDR3 loop reads CAISHPSTGGDTGELFF. The DNA for the CDR3 is TGTGCCATCAGCCACCCCTCTACAGGGGGCGACACCGGGGAGCTGTTTTTT.

The rearrangement uses TRBV11-2 and TRBJ2-2; D gene ambiguous. V gave up 0 bases and J gave up 9 bases, with 11 bases separating them. Germline CDR1 is SGHAT and CDR2 is FQNNGV. The length of the CDR3 is 14 residues. As DNA, the CDR3 is TGTGCCAGCAGCTTAGAGCCCAGTCCCAGGGAGCTGTTTTTT. Amino acids: CASSLEPSPRELFF.

There are a few counts of this clone. V and J are TRBV5-1 and TRBJ1-6; 8 bases are shared with TRBD1. In germline, CDR1 is SGHRS, CDR2 YFSETQ. The CDR3 totals 17 residues. V shed 0 bases and J 6 bases; nucleotides not matched to a gene: 8. The DNA of the CDR3 is TGCGCCAGCAGCTTGGCCCCGGACAGGGCGGGTAATTCACCCCTCCACTTT. Translation: CASSLAPDRAGNSPLHF.

This clone was observed a few times. The rearrangement uses TRBV4-2 and TRBJ2-7, with 9 bases identical to TRBD2. V trimming: 0 bases; J trimming: 7 bases; junction bases outside the gene matches: 25. Germline V gives CDR1 LGHNA, CDR2 YNFKEQ. This CDR3 is 21 amino acids long. In DNA form, the CDR3 reads TGTGCCAGCAGCCAAGAAGCCTCCCCGGTTAGCGGGAGACCCCGCCTAGTGGAGCAGTACTTC. Its translation: CASSQEASPVSGRPRLVEQYF.

The rearrangement uses TRBV9 and TRBJ2-3, with 7 bases lining up with TRBD2. CDR3 length: 16 residues. The germline CDR1 and CDR2 sequences are SGDLS and YYNGEE. V gave up 0 bases and J gave up 3 bases; unmatched junction bases: 7. CDR3 in amino acids: CASSVGGGVGTDTQYF. The CDR3 DNA reads as TGTGCCAGCAGCGTAGGTGGGGGGGTAGGTACAGATACGCAGTATTTT.

This clone was seen a single time. This sequence joins TRBV9 and TRBJ1-5; TRBD1 is a possible D gene (6 bases). Trimming took off 0 bases at V and 3 bases at J, with 10 bases between the two ends. CDR3 size: 15 residues. Germline lookup yields CDR1 SGDLS and CDR2 YYNGEE. In DNA, the CDR3 is TGTGCCAGCAGCGTAGCTAGGGACAACAATCAGCCCCAGCATTTT. Protein product: CASSVARDNNQPQHF.